The 4 T cell receptor beta chains below were found in one sample sequenced in a study of cytomegalovirus exposure and HLA in healthy donors. The data were produced by immunoSEQ multiplex PCR, yet TCRdb's version contains in-frame clones alone and is incomplete. The sample holds 50,000 to 65,000 clones, around 95% seen once. The source material was PBMCs. Source of these receptors: a woman aged 18-29 years in good health and CMV-seropositive.

The rearrangement joins TRBV5-1 to TRBJ2-7, with 8 bases fitting TRBD1. The CDR3 totals 15 residues. Germline V gene data show CDR1 as SGHRS and CDR2 as YFSETQ. J was trimmed by 3 bases and V by 3 bases; bases with no gene match: 8. CDR3 coding DNA: TGCGCCAGCAGCTCTACAGGGGGTGGGAGCTACGAGCAGTACTTC. Protein: CASSSTGGGSYEQYF.

This chain uses TRBV7-2 with TRBJ2-7; D not resolved. Per germline, CDR1 SGHTA and CDR2 FQGNSA. The CDR3 runs 14 residues. Trimming stripped 6 bases from V and 3 bases from J, with 15 bases between. CDR3 bases: TGTGCCAGCAGACGTTATGACTTGAGCTACGAGCAGTACTTC. Translation: CASRRYDLSYEQYF.

The chain employs TRBV6-6 and TRBJ1-1; possible D gene TRBD1, 5 bases. The CDR3 consists of 15 residues. Trimming stripped 7 bases from V and 4 bases from J, with 19 bases between. CDR1 and CDR2 from the germline V gene are MNHNY and SVGAGI (reference sequence). The CDR3 reads CASTLSWGGITEAFF. In DNA, the CDR3 is TGTGCCAGCACCCTCAGTTGGGGGGGGATCACTGAAGCTTTCTTT.

This clone was counted a single time. J is TRBJ1-5 and V is TRBV6-1; D call uncertain. This CDR3 has 16 residues. Trimming stripped 0 bases from V and 3 bases from J, with 12 bases between. CDR1 is MNHNS, CDR2 SASEGT, per germline. CDR3 region: CASSEARGRINQPQHF. In DNA, the CDR3 is TGTGCCAGCAGTGAAGCGCGAGGAAGGATCAATCAGCCCCAGCATTTT.